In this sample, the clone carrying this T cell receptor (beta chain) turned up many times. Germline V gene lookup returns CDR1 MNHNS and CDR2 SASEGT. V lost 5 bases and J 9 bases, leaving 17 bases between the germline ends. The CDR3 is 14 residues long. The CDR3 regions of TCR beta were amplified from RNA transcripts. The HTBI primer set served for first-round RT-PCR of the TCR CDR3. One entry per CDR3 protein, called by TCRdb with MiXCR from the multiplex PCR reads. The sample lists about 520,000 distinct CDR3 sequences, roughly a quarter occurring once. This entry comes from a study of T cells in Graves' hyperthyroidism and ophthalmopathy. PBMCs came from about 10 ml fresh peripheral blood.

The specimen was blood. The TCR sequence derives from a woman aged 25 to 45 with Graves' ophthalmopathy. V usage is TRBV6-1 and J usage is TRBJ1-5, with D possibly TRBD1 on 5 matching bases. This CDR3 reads CASSPGTEARPQHF. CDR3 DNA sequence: TGTGCCAGCAGTCCCGGGACCGAGGCTCGGCCCCAGCATTTT.